A single sample gave rise to the 24 T cell receptor beta chains below, sequenced in a study of T cell repertoires in ileal Crohn's disease. Time point specified: inflamed ileum from the surgical specimen. Sequenced by immunoSEQ multiplex PCR; TCRdb stores in-frame clones only, minus some. The table shows about 17,000 clones, with approximately 80% occurring only once. Sequenced: ileal tissue. The receptors come from an adult with Crohn's disease.

V usage is TRBV5-1 and J usage is TRBJ1-6; D call uncertain. Germline CDR1 SGHRS, CDR2 YFSETQ. The CDR3 contains 17 residues. V lost 2 bases, J lost 10 bases, and 22 bases lay in between. This CDR3 is CASSFQPGPSGQSPLHF. CDR3 DNA sequence: TGCGCCAGCAGCTTCCAACCGGGTCCATCCGGGCAATCACCCCTCCACTTT.

The CDR3 protein is CASSDWVAGEPTDNEQFF. The CDR3 region has the DNA TGTGCCAGCAGTGACTGGGTAGCGGGGGAACCTACCGACAATGAGCAGTTCTTC. The V gene is TRBV2, the J gene TRBJ2-1; the match to TRBD2 covers 9 bases. The CDR3 has 18 amino acids. Germline CDR1 SNHLY, CDR2 FYNNEI. With 3 bases clipped from V and 5 bases from J, the junction kept 14 bases outside the gene matches.

The V call is TRBV28, the J call TRBJ1-2, with TRBD1 matching over 8 bases. The CDR3 length is 16 residues. The V gene end was trimmed by 5 bases and the J gene end by 1 base; junction bases not matched to a gene: 9. Germline V lookup: CDR1 MDHEN, CDR2 SYDVKM. CDR3 nucleotide sequence: TGTGCCAGCAGTACGTGGGGGACAGGAGTTAACTATGGCTACACCTTC. It yields the protein CASSTWGTGVNYGYTF.

Only a few counts were recorded for this clone. The chain is built from TRBV4-2 and TRBJ1-2; possibly TRBD1 for D (5 bases). V lost 0 bases, J lost 8 bases, and 19 bases lay in between. The CDR3 contains 16 residues. In germline, CDR1 is LGHNA, CDR2 YNFKEQ. The CDR3 is CASSQDIRGREGGYTF. CDR3 DNA sequence: TGTGCCAGCAGCCAAGACATTCGGGGCCGCGAGGGAGGCTACACCTTC.

The chain recombines TRBV11-2 with TRBJ1-1; D uncertain. Germline assignment: CDR1 SGHAT and CDR2 FQNNGV. The V end was cut by 4 bases, the J end by 11 bases, with 17 bases between. The CDR3 sequence is 13 residues long. This chain's CDR3 is CASSSLRGGRAFF. As DNA, the CDR3 is TGTGCCAGCAGCTCTTTGCGTGGCGGCCGGGCTTTCTTT.

V usage is TRBV28 and J usage is TRBJ2-5, with 7 bases identical to TRBD1. Looked up from germline, CDR1 is MDHEN and CDR2 is SYDVKM. The CDR3 is 14 residues long. Unmatched junction bases numbered 3, after V lost 5 bases and J lost 0 bases. The CDR3 DNA sequence: TGTGCCAGCAGTCACAGGGGAGACCAAGAGACCCAGTACTTC. It codes for CASSHRGDQETQYF.

The V call is TRBV7-9, the J call TRBJ2-3; weak D call: TRBD1 (6 bases). Germline V gene sequence: CDR1 SEHNR, CDR2 FQNEAQ (reference sequence). The V and J ends lost 5 bases and 2 bases respectively, with 17 bases between them. The CDR3 has 16 residues. CDR3 DNA: TGTGCCAGCAGCCTTTCGCTTAGGGGGAACACAGATACGCAGTATTTT. This translates into CASSLSLRGNTDTQYF.

This sequence joins TRBV28 and TRBJ1-5; D unresolved. The length of the CDR3 is 14 residues. Germline lookup yields CDR1 MDHEN and CDR2 SYDVKM. V shed 3 bases and J shed 6 bases, with 12 bases lying between them. The CDR3 protein is CASSFGRRIQPQHF. The CDR3 bases are TGTGCCAGCAGTTTCGGTCGAAGGATTCAGCCCCAGCATTTT.

The chain carries TRBV13 and TRBJ2-4, with D maybe TRBD1 (6 bases). CDR3 length: 14 amino acids. In germline, CDR1 is PRHDT, CDR2 FYEKMQ (reference sequence). The germline V and J ends were trimmed by 8 bases and 0 bases, with 11 bases remaining between them. CDR3 amino acids: CASQGSGAKNIQYF. The CDR3 DNA follows: TGTGCCAGCCAGGGGTCTGGAGCCAAAAACATTCAGTACTTC.

This chain links TRBV7-8 with TRBJ2-7; D is possibly TRBD2 (6 bases). Trimming took 7 bases from V and 0 from J, leaving 19 bases between them. Germline V gene sequence: CDR1 SGHVS, CDR2 FQNEAQ. This CDR3 is 16 amino acids long. The CDR3, as DNA: TGTGCCAGCACCGCGGGAACGAGATTCTACTCCTACGAGCAGTACTTC. This encodes CASTAGTRFYSYEQYF.

This chain joins TRBV29-1 and TRBJ2-2, with 8 bases matching TRBD1. Germline assignment: CDR1 SQVTM and CDR2 ANQGSEA. J gave up 4 bases and V 4 bases, and 5 bases lay outside the gene matches. This CDR3 has 14 residues. This chain's CDR3 is CSVGRGPGTGELFF. The CDR3 DNA follows: TGCAGCGTTGGCAGGGGGCCAGGCACCGGGGAGCTGTTTTTT.

This chain joins TRBV6-1 and TRBJ1-3; 7 bases match TRBD1. Trimming took 4 bases from V and 0 from J; bases not matched to a gene: 12. Germline V gene sequence: CDR1 MNHNS, CDR2 SASEGT. The CDR3 consists of 18 residues. In DNA form, the CDR3 reads TGTGCCAGCAGTGCGACACAGGGGTACTCAACCTCTGGAAACACCATATATTTT. Translation gives CASSATQGYSTSGNTIYF.

By sample fraction, this clone is medium-sized. The gene calls are TRBV5-8 and TRBJ2-2, with 7 bases fitting TRBD1. The CDR3 is 17 amino acids. The ends lost 3 bases at V and 3 bases at J; junction bases unmatched: 11. Germline V gives CDR1 SGHTS, CDR2 YDEGEE. This CDR3 is CASSSPATGRDTGELFF. For the CDR3, the DNA is TGTGCCAGCAGCTCCCCTGCGACAGGGCGGGACACCGGGGAGCTGTTTTTT.

This chain links TRBV7-6 with TRBJ2-2; 10 nucleotides line up with TRBD1. The germline CDR1 and CDR2 sequences are SGHVS and FNYEAQ. The junction had 6 bases not matched to a gene; V was cut back by 5 bases and J by 6 bases. The CDR3 totals 15 residues. CDR3 coding DNA: TGTGCCAGCAGCCATCGGACAGGGGGGCCCGGGGAGCTGTTTTTT. Residues: CASSHRTGGPGELFF. The whole variable domain, remainder taken from reference TRBV7-6 and TRBJ2-2, is GAGVSQSPRYKVTKRGQDVALRCDPISGHVSLYWYRQALGQGPEFLTYFNYEAQQDKSGLPNDRFSAERPEGSISTLTIQRTEQRDSAMYRCASSHRTGGPGELFFGEGSRLTVL.

This chain uses TRBV5-4 with TRBJ1-4, with 7 bases fitting TRBD1. From germline, CDR1 is SGHNT and CDR2 YYREEE (reference sequence). The CDR3 loop spans 16 amino acids. The J segment lost 10 bases and the V segment lost 4 bases, leaving 16 bases of the junction unmatched. This CDR3 is CASSEGGDQRTLKLFF. CDR3 nucleotide sequence: TGTGCCAGCAGCGAAGGGGGCGACCAACGGACCCTAAAACTGTTTTTT.

The chain recombines TRBV7-9 with TRBJ2-2; 7 nucleotides line up with TRBD2. The CDR3 is made up of 17 amino acids. The germline CDR1 and CDR2 sequences are SEHNR and FQNEAQ (reference sequence). The V segment lost 7 bases and the J segment 1 base; nucleotides outside the gene matches: 12. The CDR3 DNA reads TGTGCCAGCAACCGGGACTACCTCGGTGGGAACACCGGGGAGCTGTTTTTT. Protein: CASNRDYLGGNTGELFF.

The J gene is TRBJ2-4, the V gene TRBV28; D gene ambiguous. Germline lookup yields CDR1 MDHEN and CDR2 SYDVKM. V dropped 2 bases and J dropped 0 bases, with 14 bases sitting between them. The CDR3 extends over 17 amino acids. CDR3 in DNA: TGTGCCAGCAGTTTAGTCAGCACCTTAATAGCCAAAAACATTCAGTACTTC. It is translated as CASSLVSTLIAKNIQYF.

The CDR3 region has the DNA TGTGCCAGCGGAGTACACGGGGAGCTGTTTTTT. Translating it yields CASGVHGELFF. The chain carries TRBV28 and TRBJ2-2, with no clear D. The CDR3 consists of 11 residues. CDR1 MDHEN and CDR2 SYDVKM come from the germline V gene. Between the trimmed V and J ends, which lost 8 bases and 7 bases, there was a span of 8 bases.

This clone has just a few counts. The chain recombines TRBV6-1 with TRBJ1-2; tentative D call: TRBD1 (5 bases). Germline assignment: CDR1 MNHNS and CDR2 SASEGT. V lost 3 bases and J 0 bases, leaving 8 bases between the germline ends. This CDR3 spans 14 amino acids. CDR3 sequence (DNA): TGTGCCAGCAGTGAGGCAGGGCCTAACTATGGCTACACCTTC. Amino acid sequence: CASSEAGPNYGYTF.

The chain uses TRBV4-1 and TRBJ1-4; D is possibly TRBD1 (5 bases). The CDR3 consists of 16 residues. Looked up from germline, CDR1 is MGHRA and CDR2 is YSYEKL. Trimming took off 0 bases at V and 5 bases at J, with 13 bases between the two ends. The CDR3 protein is CASSQDPGPRNEKLFF. The CDR3 DNA sequence: TGCGCCAGCAGCCAAGATCCGGGACCGAGAAATGAAAAACTGTTTTTT.

The chain links TRBV28 to TRBJ2-7; 7 bases are a match to TRBD2. Germline V gene sequence: CDR1 MDHEN, CDR2 SYDVKM. V lost 1 base and J lost 4; bases outside the gene matches: 7. The CDR3 has 15 amino acids. The CDR3 nucleotides are TGTGCCAGCAGTTTATTGGCGACTAGCAGTTACGAGCAGTACTTC. This gives the protein CASSLLATSSYEQYF. The whole variable domain, remainder taken from reference TRBV28 and TRBJ2-7, is DVKVTQSSRYLVKRTGEKVFLECVQDMDHENMFWYRQDPGLGLRLIYFSYDVKMKEKGDIPEGYSVSREKKERFSLILESASTNQTSMYLCASSLLATSSYEQYFGPGTRLTVT.

This clone appeared once. CDR3 loop: CAASDRERSEQYF. The CDR3 DNA is TGTGCCGCATCAGACAGGGAACGTTCCGAGCAGTACTTC. This chain joins TRBV18 and TRBJ2-7; 7 bases match TRBD1. With 11 bases clipped from V and 6 bases from J, the junction kept 13 bases outside the gene matches. Per germline, CDR1 KGHSH and CDR2 LQKENI. There are 13 residues in the CDR3.

V usage is TRBV28 and J usage is TRBJ1-3, with 8 bases that match TRBD1. V lost 1 base and J lost 4; bases outside the gene matches: 3. The CDR3 sequence is 15 residues long. Germline V gene lookup returns CDR1 MDHEN and CDR2 SYDVKM. CDR3 nucleotides: TGTGCCAGCAGTTTATTGACAGGGGTCGGAAACACCATATATTTT. The encoded protein is CASSLLTGVGNTIYF. Complete variable domain (other parts from reference TRBV28 and TRBJ1-3): DVKVTQSSRYLVKRTGEKVFLECVQDMDHENMFWYRQDPGLGLRLIYFSYDVKMKEKGDIPEGYSVSREKKERFSLILESASTNQTSMYLCASSLLTGVGNTIYFGEGSWLTVV.

The chain joins TRBV6-5 to TRBJ2-1; D may be TRBD2 (5 bases). The length of the CDR3 is 12 residues. V shed 5 bases and J shed 13 bases, with 15 bases lying between them. Germline-derived CDR1 and CDR2 are MNHEY and SVGAGI. Here the CDR3 DNA reads TGTGCCAGCAGTAGAAACGACGGGATCCAGTTCTTC. Amino acids: CASSRNDGIQFF.